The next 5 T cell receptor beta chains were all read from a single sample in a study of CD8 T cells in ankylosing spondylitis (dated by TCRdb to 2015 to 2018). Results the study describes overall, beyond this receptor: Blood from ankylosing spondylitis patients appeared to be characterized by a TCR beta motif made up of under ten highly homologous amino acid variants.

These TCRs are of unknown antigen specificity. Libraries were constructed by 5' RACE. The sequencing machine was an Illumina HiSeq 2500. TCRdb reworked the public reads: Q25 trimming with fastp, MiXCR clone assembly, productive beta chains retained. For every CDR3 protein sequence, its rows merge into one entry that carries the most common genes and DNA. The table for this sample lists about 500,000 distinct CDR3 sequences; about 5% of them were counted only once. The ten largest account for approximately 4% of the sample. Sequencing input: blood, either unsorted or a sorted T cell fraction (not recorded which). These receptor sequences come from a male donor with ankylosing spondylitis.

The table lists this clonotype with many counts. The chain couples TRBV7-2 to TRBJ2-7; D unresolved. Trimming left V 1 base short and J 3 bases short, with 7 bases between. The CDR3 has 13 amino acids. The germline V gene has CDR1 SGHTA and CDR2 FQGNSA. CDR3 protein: CASSLGLDYEQYF. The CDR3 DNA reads TGTGCCAGCAGCTTAGGTTTGGACTACGAGCAGTACTTC. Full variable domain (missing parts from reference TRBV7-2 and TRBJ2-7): GAGVSQSPSNKVTEKGKDVELRCDPISGHTALYWYRQSLGQGLEFLIYFQGNSAPDKSGLPSDRFSAERTGGSVSTLTIQRTQQEDSAVYLCASSLGLDYEQYFGPGTRLTVT.

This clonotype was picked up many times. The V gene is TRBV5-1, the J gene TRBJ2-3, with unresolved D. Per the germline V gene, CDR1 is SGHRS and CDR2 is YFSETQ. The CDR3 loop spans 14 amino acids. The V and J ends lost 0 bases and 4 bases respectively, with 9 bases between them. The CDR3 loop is CASSLEGLADTQYF. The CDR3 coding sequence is TGCGCCAGCAGCTTGGAAGGGTTGGCAGATACGCAGTATTTT.

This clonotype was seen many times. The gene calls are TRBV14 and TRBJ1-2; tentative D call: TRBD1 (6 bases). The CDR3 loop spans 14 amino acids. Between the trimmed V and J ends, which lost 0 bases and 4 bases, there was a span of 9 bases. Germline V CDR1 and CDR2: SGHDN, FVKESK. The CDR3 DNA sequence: TGTGCCAGCAGCCAAGACAGGGGAAGCTATGGCTACACCTTC. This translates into CASSQDRGSYGYTF.

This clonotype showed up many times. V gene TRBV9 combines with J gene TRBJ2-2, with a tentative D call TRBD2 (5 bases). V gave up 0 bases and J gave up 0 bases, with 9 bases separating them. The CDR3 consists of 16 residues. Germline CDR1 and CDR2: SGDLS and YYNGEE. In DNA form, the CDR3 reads TGTGCCAGCAGCGTAGGAACCGGGACGAACACCGGGGAGCTGTTTTTT. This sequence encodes CASSVGTGTNTGELFF.

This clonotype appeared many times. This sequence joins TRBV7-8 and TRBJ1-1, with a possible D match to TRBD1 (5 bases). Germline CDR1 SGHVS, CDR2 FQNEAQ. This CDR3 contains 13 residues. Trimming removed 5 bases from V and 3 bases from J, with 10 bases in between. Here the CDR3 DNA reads TGTGCCAGCAGCCTCAGGGCCTACACTGAAGCTTTCTTT. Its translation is CASSLRAYTEAFF.